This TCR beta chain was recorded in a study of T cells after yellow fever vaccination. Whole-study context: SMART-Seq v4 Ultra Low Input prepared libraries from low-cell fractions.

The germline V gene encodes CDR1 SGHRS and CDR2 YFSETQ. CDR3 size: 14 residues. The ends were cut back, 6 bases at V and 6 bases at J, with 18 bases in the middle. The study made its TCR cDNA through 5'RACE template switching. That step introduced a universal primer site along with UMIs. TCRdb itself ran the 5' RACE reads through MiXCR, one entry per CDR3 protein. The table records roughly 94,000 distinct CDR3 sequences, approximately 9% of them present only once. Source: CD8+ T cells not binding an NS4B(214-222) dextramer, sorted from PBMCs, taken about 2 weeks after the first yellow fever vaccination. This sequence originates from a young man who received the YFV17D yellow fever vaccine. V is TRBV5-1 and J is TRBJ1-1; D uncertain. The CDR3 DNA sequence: TGCGCCAGCACCACTGGGCCAGTGGGCGCTGAAGCTTTCTTT. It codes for CASTTGPVGAEAFF.